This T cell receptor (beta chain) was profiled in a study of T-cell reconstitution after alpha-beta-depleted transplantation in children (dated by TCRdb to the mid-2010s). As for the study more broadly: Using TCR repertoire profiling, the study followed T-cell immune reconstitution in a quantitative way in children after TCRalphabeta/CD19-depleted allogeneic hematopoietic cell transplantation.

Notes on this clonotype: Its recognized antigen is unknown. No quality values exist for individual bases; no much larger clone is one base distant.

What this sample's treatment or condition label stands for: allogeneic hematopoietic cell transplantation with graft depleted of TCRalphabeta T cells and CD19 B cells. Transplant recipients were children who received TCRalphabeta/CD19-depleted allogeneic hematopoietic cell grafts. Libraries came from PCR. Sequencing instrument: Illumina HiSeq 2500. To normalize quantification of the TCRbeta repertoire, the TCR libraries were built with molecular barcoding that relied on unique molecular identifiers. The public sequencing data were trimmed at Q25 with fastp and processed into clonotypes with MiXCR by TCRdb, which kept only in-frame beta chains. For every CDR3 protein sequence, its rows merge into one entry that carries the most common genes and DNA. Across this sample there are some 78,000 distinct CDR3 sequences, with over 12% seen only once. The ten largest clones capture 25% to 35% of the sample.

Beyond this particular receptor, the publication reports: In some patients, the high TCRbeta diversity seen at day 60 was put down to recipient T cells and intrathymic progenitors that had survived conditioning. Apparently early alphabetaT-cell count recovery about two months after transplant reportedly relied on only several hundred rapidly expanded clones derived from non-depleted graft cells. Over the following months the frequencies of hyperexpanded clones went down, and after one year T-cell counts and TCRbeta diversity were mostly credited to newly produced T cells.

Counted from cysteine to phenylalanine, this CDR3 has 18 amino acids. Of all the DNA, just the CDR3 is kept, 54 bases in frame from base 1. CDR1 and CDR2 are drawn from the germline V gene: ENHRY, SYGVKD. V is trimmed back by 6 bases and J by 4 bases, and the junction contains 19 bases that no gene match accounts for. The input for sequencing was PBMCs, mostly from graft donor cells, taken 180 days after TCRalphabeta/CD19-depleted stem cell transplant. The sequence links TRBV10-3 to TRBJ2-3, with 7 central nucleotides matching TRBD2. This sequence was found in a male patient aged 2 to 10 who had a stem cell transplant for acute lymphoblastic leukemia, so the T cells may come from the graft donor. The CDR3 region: CAISPGLKSGGGADTQYF. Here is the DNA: TGTGCCATCAGCCCGGGACTAAAATCCGGGGGAGGTGCAGATACGCAGTATTTT.